The rows below give T cell receptor beta chains drawn from one sample of a study of neurological immune-mediated disorders. From the 5' RACE reads, TCRdb called clonotypes with MiXCR, one entry per CDR3 protein. Among 95,000 to 150,000 distinct CDR3 sequences listed, more than 2.5% were seen once. Specimen: PBMCs. These receptors originate from a woman aged 25 to 39 with multiple sclerosis. CDR3s include the opening cysteine and the closing phenylalanine or tryptophan. Each record gives: clone size, J gene, D gene, V gene, CDR3 protein, CDR3 DNA. D genes are given only for firm matches. Size values are once, few and many counts, or a class for expanded clones, and some rows have none.

abundance: many
j_gene: TRBJ2-1
d_gene: TRBD1
v_gene: TRBV15
CDR3aa: CATSTRQGGTNEQFF
CDR3nt: TGTGCCACCAGCACCCGACAGGGGGGTACGAATGAGCAGTTCTTC

abundance: many
j_gene: TRBJ1-1
d_gene: -
v_gene: TRBV7-2
CDR3aa: CASAQITNTEAFF
CDR3nt: TGTGCCAGCGCACAAATAACGAACACTGAAGCTTTCTTT

abundance: few
j_gene: TRBJ2-1
d_gene: TRBD1
v_gene: TRBV7-9
CDR3aa: CASSSQGAATNEQFF
CDR3nt: TGTGCCAGCAGCTCACAGGGGGCTGCAACAAATGAGCAGTTCTTC

abundance: many
j_gene: TRBJ2-5
d_gene: -
v_gene: TRBV27
CDR3aa: CASKGNLAQETQYF
CDR3nt: TGTGCCAGCAAGGGGAATTTGGCCCAAGAGACCCAGTACTTC

abundance: many
j_gene: TRBJ1-5
d_gene: TRBD1
v_gene: TRBV7-2
CDR3aa: CASSLGGGSSNQPQHF
CDR3nt: TGTGCCAGCAGCTTAGGAGGGGGCTCGAGCAATCAGCCCCAGCATTTT

abundance: many
j_gene: TRBJ2-3
d_gene: TRBD1
v_gene: TRBV5-6
CDR3aa: CASSETGGPTDTQYF
CDR3nt: TGTGCCAGCAGCGAGACAGGGGGGCCCACAGATACGCAGTATTTT

abundance: many
j_gene: TRBJ1-1
d_gene: -
v_gene: TRBV24-1
CDR3aa: CATSDFRVMGTEAFF
CDR3nt: TGTGCCACCAGTGATTTTCGTGTAATGGGAACTGAAGCTTTCTTT

abundance: many
j_gene: TRBJ2-1
d_gene: TRBD2
v_gene: TRBV7-2
CDR3aa: CASSLTWTSGGTGDEQFF
CDR3nt: TGTGCCAGCAGCTTGACCTGGACTAGCGGCGGAACTGGCGATGAGCAGTTCTTC

abundance: many
j_gene: TRBJ1-1
d_gene: -
v_gene: TRBV29-1
CDR3aa: CSVRNRGQNTEAFF
CDR3nt: TGCAGCGTAAGGAATAGGGGACAGAACACTGAAGCTTTCTTT

abundance: many
j_gene: TRBJ2-7
d_gene: TRBD1
v_gene: TRBV29-1
CDR3aa: CSVGGQGIVYEQYF
CDR3nt: TGCAGCGTTGGAGGACAGGGAATCGTCTACGAGCAGTACTTC

abundance: many
j_gene: TRBJ2-4
d_gene: TRBD1
v_gene: TRBV6-6
CDR3aa: CASSRDREPLGLDIQYF
CDR3nt: TGTGCCAGCAGCCGGGACAGGGAACCCCTGGGTTTGGACATTCAGTACTTC

abundance: once
j_gene: TRBJ1-5
d_gene: -
v_gene: TRBV27
CDR3aa: CASTPGGGNKTQNF
CDR3nt: TGTGCCAGCACCCCGGGGGGCGGCAATAAGACCCAGAATTTT

abundance: -
j_gene: TRBJ1-5
d_gene: TRBD1
v_gene: TRBV10-3
CDR3aa: CAISEDRGNQPQHF
CDR3nt: TGTGCCATCAGTGAAGACAGGGGGAATCAGCCCCAGCATTTT

abundance: many
j_gene: TRBJ2-5
d_gene: -
v_gene: TRBV29-1
CDR3aa: CSVLTWETQYF
CDR3nt: TGCAGCGTCTTGACATGGGAGACCCAGTACTTC

abundance: many
j_gene: TRBJ2-7
d_gene: -
v_gene: TRBV6-5
CDR3aa: CASGVGYEQYF
CDR3nt: TGTGCCAGCGGGGTCGGCTACGAGCAGTACTTC

abundance: many
j_gene: TRBJ1-2
d_gene: -
v_gene: TRBV6-5
CDR3aa: CASSYSRGLKIYGYTF
CDR3nt: TGTGCCAGCAGTTACTCGCGCGGACTCAAGATCTATGGCTACACCTTC

abundance: many
j_gene: TRBJ1-5
d_gene: TRBD1
v_gene: TRBV4-3
CDR3aa: CASSQDRQGQQPQHF
CDR3nt: TGCGCCAGCAGCCAAGATCGACAGGGGCAACAGCCCCAGCATTTT

abundance: many
j_gene: TRBJ1-1
d_gene: TRBD1
v_gene: TRBV20-1
CDR3aa: CSATIGRGTEAFF
CDR3nt: TGCAGTGCGACAATAGGCAGGGGGACTGAAGCTTTCTTT

abundance: many
j_gene: TRBJ1-6
d_gene: TRBD1
v_gene: TRBV7-9
CDR3aa: CASSRDRDYNSPLHF
CDR3nt: TGTGCCAGCAGCCGGGACAGGGACTATAATTCACCCCTCCACTTT

abundance: many
j_gene: TRBJ2-2
d_gene: -
v_gene: TRBV7-6
CDR3aa: CASSRGWGRENTGELFF
CDR3nt: TGTGCCAGCAGCCGAGGCTGGGGCAGAGAGAACACCGGGGAGCTGTTTTTT

abundance: many
j_gene: TRBJ1-2
d_gene: -
v_gene: TRBV27
CDR3aa: CASSLSLDGVNYGYTF
CDR3nt: TGTGCCAGCAGTTTATCGCTCGACGGTGTAAACTATGGCTACACCTTC

abundance: many
j_gene: TRBJ1-4
d_gene: -
v_gene: TRBV12-3/TRBV12-4
CDR3aa: CASSYPYEKLFF
CDR3nt: TGTGCCAGCAGTTACCCTTATGAAAAACTGTTTTTT

abundance: many
j_gene: TRBJ2-1
d_gene: -
v_gene: TRBV11-3
CDR3aa: CASSSPVSHEQFF
CDR3nt: TGTGCCAGCAGCTCCCCCGTGTCCCATGAGCAGTTCTTC

abundance: many
j_gene: TRBJ1-2
d_gene: -
v_gene: TRBV6-5
CDR3aa: CASSYRVTNYGYTF
CDR3nt: TGTGCCAGCAGTTACAGGGTAACTAACTATGGCTACACCTTC

abundance: many
j_gene: TRBJ2-1
d_gene: -
v_gene: TRBV20-1
CDR3aa: CSAPPEAGGWDNEQFF
CDR3nt: TGCAGTGCCCCCCCGGAGGCAGGTGGTTGGGACAATGAGCAGTTCTTC

abundance: many
j_gene: TRBJ1-1
d_gene: -
v_gene: TRBV20-1
CDR3aa: CSASIAGNTEAFF
CDR3nt: TGCAGTGCTAGTATTGCGGGGAACACTGAAGCTTTCTTT

abundance: many
j_gene: TRBJ2-1
d_gene: -
v_gene: TRBV7-8
CDR3aa: CASSLGTNEQFF
CDR3nt: TGTGCCAGCAGCTTAGGGACCAATGAGCAGTTCTTC

abundance: many
j_gene: TRBJ2-5
d_gene: -
v_gene: TRBV20-1
CDR3aa: CSASLGHQETQYF
CDR3nt: TGCAGTGCTAGTCTGGGGCACCAGGAGACCCAGTACTTC

abundance: many
j_gene: TRBJ1-2
d_gene: -
v_gene: TRBV5-1
CDR3aa: CASSPGQSLWGYTF
CDR3nt: TGCGCCAGCAGCCCCGGACAGTCCCTTTGGGGCTACACCTTC

abundance: many
j_gene: TRBJ2-7
d_gene: -
v_gene: TRBV6-1
CDR3aa: CASSEGRGAHPPYEQYF
CDR3nt: TGTGCCAGCAGTGAAGGTAGGGGGGCGCACCCTCCCTACGAGCAGTACTTC